This paragraph reports one T cell receptor (beta chain). Controls matched for sex and age were healthy donors. Negative isolation was used for CD8+ and CD4+ T cells and FACS enrichment for TEMRA cells. The sample originates from a study of CD8 T cells in Susac syndrome. Germline V lookup: CDR1 SGHAT, CDR2 FQNNGV. The V and J ends lost 5 bases and 2 bases respectively, with 19 bases between them. The CDR3 is 16 amino acids. cDNA came from roughly 0.53 to 1 ug RNA primed by random hexamers. It was immunoSEQ multiplex PCR that amplified TCR beta CDR3 across 54 Vbeta and 13 Jbeta. TCRdb ran MiXCR on the immunoSEQ multiplex PCR reads and lists one entry per CDR3 protein. This sample has roughly 50,000 distinct CDR3 sequences, with 80% to 95% found just once.

Sequenced material: CD8+ T cells from PBMCs. This sequence originates from a human donor in good health. This chain joins TRBV11-2 and TRBJ2-7; a possible D gene is TRBD1 (6 bases). The DNA of the CDR3 is TGTGCCAGCAGCCCGAACAGGGTCCCGGCCCCCTACGAGCAGTACTTC. Protein product: CASSPNRVPAPYEQYF.